Below are 14 T cell receptor beta chains sequenced from a single sample in a study of T cell responses to AZD1222 COVID-19 vaccine. Method: immunoSEQ multiplex PCR; TCRdb's copy keeps in-frame clones and lacks some. Of more than 95,000 clones in the sample, roughly nine tenths were seen once. The material was peripheral blood, obtained 28 days after the second dose of the MenACWY control vaccine. The source of these receptors is an adult who received the MenACWY meningococcal vaccine as a control.

This chain links TRBV10-2 with TRBJ2-5, with D unclear. Germline V gives CDR1 WSHSY, CDR2 SAAADI. The CDR3 consists of 15 residues. V lost 4 bases and J 2 bases, leaving 14 bases between the germline ends. The chain's CDR3 is CASSGSGRLQETQYF. The CDR3 nucleotides are TGCGCCAGCAGTGGGTCCGGACGGCTACAAGAGACCCAGTACTTC.

This clone was seen just once. The genes are TRBV7-3 and TRBJ2-3, with 9 bases fitting TRBD2. After removal of 5 bases from V and 1 base from J, the junction contained 7 bases not matched to a gene. The CDR3 covers 16 residues. CDR1 is SGHTA and CDR2 is FQGTGA in the germline V gene. The CDR3 loop is CASSPAGGGGTDTQYF. Here the CDR3 DNA reads TGTGCCAGCAGCCCTGCGGGAGGGGGTGGCACAGATACGCAGTATTTT.

The chain recombines TRBV3-1 (or the pseudogene TRBV3-2) with TRBJ1-1, with D hard to call. V was pared by 6 bases and J by 1 base, with 9 bases between. Germline lookup yields CDR1 LGHDT and CDR2 YNNKEL (reference sequence). This CDR3 is built from 13 residues. CDR3: CASRTGGNTEAFF. DNA for the CDR3: TGTGCCAGCAGGACCGGCGGGAACACTGAAGCTTTCTTT.

The count of this clone is one. This sequence joins TRBV28 and TRBJ1-1; a weak D match, TRBD1 (6 bases). V dropped 6 bases and J dropped 2 bases, with 16 bases sitting between them. Germline lookup yields CDR1 MDHEN and CDR2 SYDVKM. The CDR3 spans 15 residues. CDR3 DNA: TGTGCCAGCAGCACTACAGGGAGAGGTAACACTGAAGCTTTCTTT. The encoded protein is CASSTTGRGNTEAFF.

The rearrangement uses TRBV19 and TRBJ1-6; 10 positions match TRBD1. Germline V gene data show CDR1 as LNHDA and CDR2 as SQIVND (reference sequence). With V trimmed by 4 bases and J by 6 bases, 6 bases remained unmatched. This CDR3 has 16 amino acids. CDR3 amino acids: CASSSGQGGFNSPLHF. For the CDR3, the DNA is TGTGCCAGTAGTAGCGGACAGGGGGGTTTTAATTCACCCCTCCACTTT.

The J gene is TRBJ1-4, the V gene TRBV7-2; perhaps TRBD1 as D (6 bases). V lost 5 bases and J 6 bases, leaving 10 bases between the germline ends. Germline CDR1 and CDR2: SGHTA and FQGNSA. The CDR3 has 13 residues. This CDR3 reads CASSPGVYEKLFF. The DNA for the CDR3 is TGTGCCAGCAGCCCAGGGGTATATGAAAAACTGTTTTTT. Based on the CDR3 plus reference TRBV7-2 and TRBJ1-4, the full variable domain is GAGVSQSPSNKVTEKGKDVELRCDPISGHTALYWYRQSLGQGLEFLIYFQGNSAPDKSGLPSDRFSAERTGGSVSTLTIQRTQQEDSAVYLCASSPGVYEKLFFGSGTQLSVL.

The rearrangement links TRBV28 to TRBJ1-1; D is perhaps TRBD1 (5 bases). Germline values: CDR1 MDHEN, CDR2 SYDVKM. The CDR3 totals 12 residues. Trimming removed 5 bases from V and 9 bases from J, with 13 bases in between. The CDR3 bases are TGTGCCAGCAGTGGGGGGGGAGGTCAAGCTTTCTTT. This translates into CASSGGGGQAFF.

A single count supports this clone. This sequence joins TRBV18 and TRBJ2-7, with TRBD2 as a possible D gene (6 bases). With 1 base removed from V and 3 bases from J, the gap between germline ends came to 13 bases. Per germline, CDR1 KGHSH and CDR2 LQKENI. This CDR3 comprises 15 residues. CDR3 DNA: TGTGCCAGCTCACCACAGAGCCAGGGAGGCTACGAGCAGTACTTC. This encodes CASSPQSQGGYEQYF.

The genes are TRBV28 and TRBJ1-5; 11 bases are a match to TRBD1. Germline assignment: CDR1 MDHEN and CDR2 SYDVKM. The trim removed 6 bases at V and 6 bases at J, leaving 10 bases unmatched. The CDR3 has 16 amino acids. This chain's CDR3 is CASRLITGTGGQPQHF. The CDR3 region has the DNA TGTGCCAGCAGGTTAATTACCGGGACAGGGGGTCAGCCCCAGCATTTT.

The V call is TRBV23-1, the J call TRBJ1-1; D is unclear. TRBV23-1 is an ORF, with its function uncertain. The CDR3 covers 12 residues. The ends were cut back, 6 bases at V and 0 bases at J, with 5 bases in the middle. DNA for the CDR3: TGCGCCAGCAGACCCTTGAACACTGAAGCTTTCTTT. Protein sequence: CASRPLNTEAFF.

The chain has TRBV5-1 and TRBJ1-3; D gene ambiguous. Germline V lookup: CDR1 SGHRS, CDR2 YFSETQ. This CDR3 is 18 amino acids long. Trimming removed 0 bases at V and 0 bases at J, with 16 bases between. CDR3 nucleotide sequence: TGCGCCAGCAGCTTGGCCCCACCGGGCTCTAGCTCTGGAAACACCATATATTTT. It encodes CASSLAPPGSSSGNTIYF.

This rearrangement joins TRBV2 to TRBJ2-1, with unresolved D. V lost 0 bases and J 7 bases, leaving 10 bases between the germline ends. This CDR3 is 14 amino acids long. Germline lookup yields CDR1 SNHLY and CDR2 FYNNEI. The CDR3 loop is CASSEALSANEQFF. CDR3 DNA: TGTGCCAGCAGTGAAGCGCTTAGTGCGAATGAGCAGTTCTTC.

The chain has TRBV7-2 and TRBJ2-7, with D uncertain. Germline assignment: CDR1 SGHTA and CDR2 FQGNSA. V was cut by 5 bases and J by 4 bases, with 9 bases left in between. The CDR3 contains 12 residues. CDR3 nucleotides: TGTGCCAGCAGCCCTGTCCAGTACGAGCAGTACTTC. Its translation is CASSPVQYEQYF.

V is TRBV7-3 and J is TRBJ2-6; D call uncertain. The CDR3 consists of 15 residues. V shed 1 base and J shed 0 bases, with 4 bases lying between them. Germline V CDR1 and CDR2: SGHTA, FQGTGA. In DNA, the CDR3 is TGTGCCAGCAGCTTAAGGGTCTCTGGGGCCAACGTCCTGACTTTC. Amino acids: CASSLRVSGANVLTF.